The entry below describes one T cell receptor (beta chain). Its antigen is undetermined. The sample comes from a study of spatial heterogeneity in lung cancer. Whole-study context: A strong correlation was found between TCR transcript counts in tumor regions and a T cell module score derived from matched bulk RNA-seq.

Time point defined: sample taken at primary tumor resection. From tumor, nontumor lung or frozen PBMC, whole RNA was taken unsorted for sequencing. The study tagged each TCR cDNA molecule with a unique molecular identifier. One entry per CDR3 protein results from TCRdb running MiXCR on the 5' RACE reads. Among thousands of distinct CDR3 sequences listed, around 10% were seen once. V gave up 3 bases and J gave up 7 bases, with 12 bases separating them. CDR3 length: 13 residues. Findings and caveats of the study: Tumor mutation count correlated with how many alpha and beta TCRs expanded intratumorally. Estimates put coverage of tumor T cells about 7.4% for alpha and 13% for beta chains.

This sequence joins TRBV12-3 or TRBV12-4 and TRBJ1-2; D might be TRBD1 (5 bases). The source is a male donor with early-stage non-small cell lung cancer. The sample consisted of lung tumor tissue, taken at surgery. CDR3 nucleotides: TGTGCCAGCAGTTTCCTGGGGCCTCGTGGCTACACCTTC. Its translation is CASSFLGPRGYTF.